A selection of T cell receptor beta chains follows, all from one sample in a study of Tregs in tolerant kidney transplant recipients. This table comes from immunoSEQ multiplex PCR, and its TCRdb copy is limited to in-frame clones, with some not included. Among around 66,000 clones listed, 70% to 90% were seen once. Sequences were derived from Tregs from blood, sampled before the transplant. Receptors originate from a human donor who received a combined kidney and bone marrow transplant. Both conserved end residues are part of each CDR3. The order of the fields is J gene, D gene, clone size, V gene, CDR3 DNA, CDR3 protein. D genes are given only for firm matches. Clone size appears in some rows only: once, few, many, or a class for an expanded clone.

J gene: TRBJ1-1; D gene: NA; clone size: NA; V gene: TRBV6-5; CDR3 DNA: TGTGCCAGCAGTTACTCACCGGGAGCGCACACTGAAGCTTTCTTT; CDR3 protein: CASSYSPGAHTEAFF
J gene: TRBJ2-1; D gene: TRBD2; clone size: few; V gene: TRBV5-6; CDR3 DNA: TGTGCCAGCAGCTTGGACAGGAGCGGGGGGAATGAGCAGTTCTTC; CDR3 protein: CASSLDRSGGNEQFF
J gene: TRBJ2-5; D gene: NA; clone size: NA; V gene: TRBV28; CDR3 DNA: TGTGCCAGCAACAAGCGGTTGGCTGTCCAAGAGACCCAGTACTTC; CDR3 protein: CASNKRLAVQETQYF
J gene: TRBJ2-1; D gene: NA; clone size: NA; V gene: TRBV11-2; CDR3 DNA: TGTGCCAGCAGCTCTCTAGGAGGGGGCGTTCGGAGAGGTGAGCAGTTCTTC; CDR3 protein: CASSSLGGGVRRGEQFF
J gene: TRBJ2-1; D gene: NA; clone size: NA; V gene: TRBV5-1; CDR3 DNA: TGCGCCAGCAGCTTGGCTGGGGGGAGCTCCTACAATGAGCAGTTCTTC; CDR3 protein: CASSLAGGSSYNEQFF
J gene: TRBJ2-7; D gene: NA; clone size: NA; V gene: TRBV6-5; CDR3 DNA: TGTGCCAGCGTAGGGAATGGGGCCTACGAGCAGTACTTC; CDR3 protein: CASVGNGAYEQYF
J gene: TRBJ2-3; D gene: NA; clone size: NA; V gene: TRBV7-8; CDR3 DNA: TGTGCCAGCAGCCCGAGGGGGGACACACCCACAGATACGCAGTATTTT; CDR3 protein: CASSPRGDTPTDTQYF
J gene: TRBJ1-1; D gene: NA; clone size: NA; V gene: TRBV2; CDR3 DNA: TGTTCCAGCAGCGGAGGGGGGGTTGAAGCTTTCTTT; CDR3 protein: CSSSGGGVEAFF
J gene: TRBJ1-4; D gene: NA; clone size: NA; V gene: TRBV29-1; CDR3 DNA: TGCAGCGTTGAAGTCGTAAGGGGCGAAAAACTGTTTTTT; CDR3 protein: CSVEVVRGEKLFF
J gene: TRBJ2-1; D gene: NA; clone size: NA; V gene: TRBV19; CDR3 DNA: TGTGCCAGTAGTCCGACGACTATTTTGAGTTACAATGAGCAGTTCTTC; CDR3 protein: CASSPTTILSYNEQFF
J gene: TRBJ2-3; D gene: TRBD1; clone size: NA; V gene: TRBV5-1; CDR3 DNA: TGCGCCAGCAGCTCTTGGACAGGGGGAAGTACAGATACGCAGTATTTT; CDR3 protein: CASSSWTGGSTDTQYF
J gene: TRBJ1-2; D gene: NA; clone size: NA; V gene: TRBV27; CDR3 DNA: TGTGCCAGCAGTTCGGGAGGTGGCTACACCTTC; CDR3 protein: CASSSGGGYTF
J gene: TRBJ1-2; D gene: TRBD1; clone size: few; V gene: TRBV10-3; CDR3 DNA: TGTGCCATCAGGACAGGGGCCAAGGTGGGTGGCTACACCTTC; CDR3 protein: CAIRTGAKVGGYTF
J gene: TRBJ2-5; D gene: NA; clone size: NA; V gene: TRBV5-6; CDR3 DNA: TGTGCCAGCAGTTTGACAGTTACGGAGACCCAGTACTTC; CDR3 protein: CASSLTVTETQYF
J gene: TRBJ1-5; D gene: NA; clone size: NA; V gene: TRBV11-2; CDR3 DNA: TGTGCCAGCAGCTTAGGCCGGGATCAGCCCCAGCATTTT; CDR3 protein: CASSLGRDQPQHF
J gene: TRBJ2-7; D gene: NA; clone size: once; V gene: TRBV5-1; CDR3 DNA: TGCGCCAGCAGCTTGGCCCCTAGTTCTACATTGTACGAGCAGTACTTC; CDR3 protein: CASSLAPSSTLYEQYF
J gene: TRBJ1-1; D gene: NA; clone size: NA; V gene: TRBV10-1; CDR3 DNA: TGCGCCAGCAGCCGGGATCCGAACACTGAAGCTTTCTTT; CDR3 protein: CASSRDPNTEAFF
J gene: TRBJ2-5; D gene: NA; clone size: NA; V gene: TRBV19; CDR3 DNA: TGTGCCAGTAGTAACCAAGAGACCCAGTACTTC; CDR3 protein: CASSNQETQYF
J gene: TRBJ1-5; D gene: NA; clone size: NA; V gene: TRBV5-1; CDR3 DNA: TGCGCCAGCAGCTTGGGGGACCGTAGCAATCAGCCCCAGCATTTT; CDR3 protein: CASSLGDRSNQPQHF
J gene: TRBJ1-1; D gene: NA; clone size: once; V gene: TRBV18; CDR3 DNA: TGTGCCAGCTCGCAGACAAATGGGAACACTGAAGCTTTCTTT; CDR3 protein: CASSQTNGNTEAFF
J gene: TRBJ2-1; D gene: TRBD2; clone size: NA; V gene: TRBV29-1; CDR3 DNA: TGCAGCGTTGACGGGGGGGCCTCCTACAATGAGCAGTTCTTC; CDR3 protein: CSVDGGASYNEQFF
J gene: TRBJ2-1; D gene: NA; clone size: NA; V gene: TRBV4-1; CDR3 DNA: TGCGCCAGCAGCCAAGGTGAAGTTTCCGATGAGCAGTTCTTC; CDR3 protein: CASSQGEVSDEQFF
J gene: TRBJ2-7; D gene: TRBD1; clone size: NA; V gene: TRBV30; CDR3 DNA: TGTGCCTGGAGTCGGGGGGACAGGGGGCCTCTGAGGGGCGAGCAGTACTTC; CDR3 protein: CAWSRGDRGPLRGEQYF
J gene: TRBJ1-1; D gene: NA; clone size: NA; V gene: TRBV23-1; CDR3 DNA: TGCGCCAGCAGTCAAAGTAAGGAAACTGAAGCTTTCTTT; CDR3 protein: CASSQSKETEAFF
J gene: TRBJ1-2; D gene: TRBD1; clone size: NA; V gene: TRBV19; CDR3 DNA: TGTGCCAGTATGGGGACAGGGAAGACCTATGGCTACACCTTC; CDR3 protein: CASMGTGKTYGYTF
J gene: TRBJ2-7; D gene: NA; clone size: NA; V gene: TRBV2; CDR3 DNA: TGTGCCAGCAGTGACACCCGACAGGAGAAATACGAGCAGTACTTC; CDR3 protein: CASSDTRQEKYEQYF
J gene: TRBJ2-7; D gene: NA; clone size: NA; V gene: TRBV7-6; CDR3 DNA: TGTGCCAGCAGCTTAGCGGGCCCCTCCTACGAGCAGTACTTC; CDR3 protein: CASSLAGPSYEQYF
J gene: TRBJ2-7; D gene: NA; clone size: few; V gene: TRBV28; CDR3 DNA: TGTGCCAGCAGTCCCGGGACCCCTCATTGGTCCTACGAGCAGTACTTC; CDR3 protein: CASSPGTPHWSYEQYF
J gene: TRBJ1-6; D gene: TRBD1; clone size: NA; V gene: TRBV27; CDR3 DNA: TGTGCCAGCAGGGGACAGGGGGCTTCACCCCTCCACTTT; CDR3 protein: CASRGQGASPLHF
J gene: TRBJ1-5; D gene: NA; clone size: NA; V gene: TRBV10-1; CDR3 DNA: TGCGCCAGCAGTGCGAACTACAATCAGCCCCAGCATTTT; CDR3 protein: CASSANYNQPQHF
J gene: TRBJ2-7; D gene: TRBD1; clone size: NA; V gene: TRBV2; CDR3 DNA: TGTGCCAGCAGTGCGACGACAGGGCCCCTCGCCGAGCAGTACTTC; CDR3 protein: CASSATTGPLAEQYF
J gene: TRBJ1-6; D gene: TRBD1; clone size: NA; V gene: TRBV15; CDR3 DNA: TGTGCCACCAGCAGCCCGGGACAGGGATCACCCCTCCACTTT; CDR3 protein: CATSSPGQGSPLHF
J gene: TRBJ1-4; D gene: NA; clone size: NA; V gene: TRBV4-3; CDR3 DNA: TGCGCCAGCAGCCAAGTCCCGTCTGAAAAACTGTTTTTT; CDR3 protein: CASSQVPSEKLFF
J gene: TRBJ1-2; D gene: TRBD1; clone size: NA; V gene: TRBV28; CDR3 DNA: TGTGCCAGCAGTTTGGACAGGGGCTATGGCTACACCTTC; CDR3 protein: CASSLDRGYGYTF
J gene: TRBJ2-4; D gene: TRBD1; clone size: NA; V gene: TRBV28; CDR3 DNA: TGTGCCAGCAGTTCCTCCGGGACAGGGGGGGGAAAAAACATTCAGTACTTC; CDR3 protein: CASSSSGTGGGKNIQYF
J gene: TRBJ1-1; D gene: NA; clone size: NA; V gene: TRBV14; CDR3 DNA: TGTGCCAGCAGCCCCCAGGGAACTGAAGCTTTCTTT; CDR3 protein: CASSPQGTEAFF
J gene: TRBJ1-1; D gene: NA; clone size: NA; V gene: TRBV11-3; CDR3 DNA: TGTGCCAGCAGCTTAGGGACTCGGACTGAAGCTTTCTTT; CDR3 protein: CASSLGTRTEAFF
J gene: TRBJ1-4; D gene: NA; clone size: NA; V gene: TRBV5-1; CDR3 DNA: TGCGCCAGCACCCTGACTGGTGCAACTAATGAAAAACTGTTTTTT; CDR3 protein: CASTLTGATNEKLFF
J gene: TRBJ1-1; D gene: NA; clone size: once; V gene: TRBV10-3; CDR3 DNA: TGTGCCATCCGCCCGGGGGCAGGGCTGAACACTGAAGCTTTCTTT; CDR3 protein: CAIRPGAGLNTEAFF
J gene: TRBJ1-2; D gene: TRBD1; clone size: NA; V gene: TRBV11-3; CDR3 DNA: TGTGCCAGCAGCTTCCCGACAGGGGTATATGGCTACACCTTC; CDR3 protein: CASSFPTGVYGYTF
J gene: TRBJ1-2; D gene: NA; clone size: once; V gene: TRBV5-1; CDR3 DNA: TGCGCCAGCAGCGTAGACAGCTATGGCTACACCTTC; CDR3 protein: CASSVDSYGYTF
J gene: TRBJ2-7; D gene: TRBD1; clone size: NA; V gene: TRBV23-1; CDR3 DNA: TGCGCCAGCAGTCAATCTAACAGGGGGCTCGAGCAGTACTTC; CDR3 protein: CASSQSNRGLEQYF
J gene: TRBJ2-5; D gene: TRBD1; clone size: NA; V gene: TRBV18; CDR3 DNA: TGTGCCAGCTCACGGGACAGGGTAGGAGAGACCCAGTACTTC; CDR3 protein: CASSRDRVGETQYF
J gene: TRBJ1-6; D gene: TRBD1; clone size: NA; V gene: TRBV5-1; CDR3 DNA: TGCGCCAGCAGCGGGGGACAGCCCACTATTGGGTCACCCCTCCACTTT; CDR3 protein: CASSGGQPTIGSPLHF
J gene: TRBJ1-4; D gene: TRBD1; clone size: NA; V gene: TRBV6-5; CDR3 DNA: TGTGCCAGCAGAGCGGGGGACAGGGAGGGTGAAAAACTGTTTTTT; CDR3 protein: CASRAGDREGEKLFF
J gene: TRBJ1-1; D gene: TRBD1; clone size: NA; V gene: TRBV7-6; CDR3 DNA: TGTGCCAGCAGCTCCCTTCCTCTCGGACAGGGGGATGACACTGAAGCTTTCTTT; CDR3 protein: CASSSLPLGQGDDTEAFF
J gene: TRBJ2-5; D gene: NA; clone size: NA; V gene: TRBV28; CDR3 DNA: TGTGCCAGCAGTTTAGTTGAGACCCAGTACTTC; CDR3 protein: CASSLVETQYF
J gene: TRBJ1-2; D gene: NA; clone size: NA; V gene: TRBV11-1; CDR3 DNA: TGTGCCAGCAGCGCCCAGGGCGGCTACACCTTC; CDR3 protein: CASSAQGGYTF
J gene: TRBJ2-2; D gene: NA; clone size: NA; V gene: TRBV10-1; CDR3 DNA: TGCGCCAGCAGTCCAAGGGGCTCGAACACCGGGGAGCTGTTTTTT; CDR3 protein: CASSPRGSNTGELFF
J gene: TRBJ2-7; D gene: NA; clone size: NA; V gene: TRBV18; CDR3 DNA: TGTGCCAGCTTCCAAAACACCTACGAGCAGTACTTC; CDR3 protein: CASFQNTYEQYF
J gene: TRBJ2-7; D gene: NA; clone size: NA; V gene: TRBV5-6; CDR3 DNA: TGTGCCAGCAGCATGCTCGGGGCAGGGTTGATCGAGCAGTACTTC; CDR3 protein: CASSMLGAGLIEQYF
J gene: TRBJ1-2; D gene: TRBD1; clone size: NA; V gene: TRBV5-5; CDR3 DNA: TGTGCCAGCAGCTTGGAGGGACAGGGGAGTAATGGCTACACCTTC; CDR3 protein: CASSLEGQGSNGYTF
J gene: TRBJ1-1; D gene: TRBD1; clone size: NA; V gene: TRBV5-1; CDR3 DNA: TGCGCCAGCAGCACCCAACAGGGGGGCTGGACTGAAGCTTTCTTT; CDR3 protein: CASSTQQGGWTEAFF
J gene: TRBJ2-1; D gene: NA; clone size: NA; V gene: TRBV25-1; CDR3 DNA: TGTGCCAGCAGTGAAGGGGGGGAGCAGTTCTTC; CDR3 protein: CASSEGGEQFF
J gene: TRBJ2-1; D gene: NA; clone size: few; V gene: TRBV11-2; CDR3 DNA: TGTGCCAGCAGCTTAGCGACTACTAGGTTCAATGAGCAGTTCTTC; CDR3 protein: CASSLATTRFNEQFF
J gene: TRBJ2-3; D gene: NA; clone size: NA; V gene: TRBV20-1; CDR3 DNA: TGCAGTGCTACCATGACAGATACGCAGTATTTT; CDR3 protein: CSATMTDTQYF
J gene: TRBJ1-2; D gene: NA; clone size: NA; V gene: TRBV4-3; CDR3 DNA: TGCGCCAGCAGCCAAGAACGAGGTCTCGATGGCTACACCTTC; CDR3 protein: CASSQERGLDGYTF
J gene: TRBJ2-7; D gene: NA; clone size: NA; V gene: TRBV7-2; CDR3 DNA: TGTGCCAGCAGCTTAGCGGACACTTGGGCGGTGCAGTACTTC; CDR3 protein: CASSLADTWAVQYF
J gene: TRBJ2-5; D gene: NA; clone size: NA; V gene: TRBV5-4; CDR3 DNA: TGTGCCAGCAGCCCGGTGGGAGAGACCCAGTACTTC; CDR3 protein: CASSPVGETQYF
J gene: TRBJ2-3; D gene: TRBD2; clone size: NA; V gene: TRBV10-1; CDR3 DNA: TGCGCCAGCAGTGAGGTAGCGGGCATGGCAGATACGCAGTATTTT; CDR3 protein: CASSEVAGMADTQYF